Below, 21 T cell receptor beta chains from the same sample are listed, as sequenced in a study of CD8+CD57+ T cells in acquired aplastic anemia. The sequenced patients had an expansion of CD8+CD57+ cells seen by flow cytometry. Using genomic DNA as the template, TCR beta VDJ and CDR3 profiling was carried out. TCRdb passed the reads through MiXCR, listing each CDR3 protein once. In the table there are hundreds of thousands of distinct CDR3 sequences, under 40% of which are singletons. The sequencing sample was made of sorted CD4+, CD8+, or CD8+CD57+ T cells (not recorded which) from PBMCs. Source of these receptors: a human donor with aplastic anemia.

In this sample, this clonotype turned up a few times. The chain carries TRBV11-2 and TRBJ1-2; 8 bases match TRBD1. The V gene end was trimmed by 5 bases and the J gene end by 4 bases; junction bases not matched to a gene: 12. This CDR3 contains 16 residues. Per germline, CDR1 SGHAT and CDR2 FQNNGV. CDR3 in DNA: TGTGCCAGCAGCGTAATAGACAGGGGTACGCGCTATGGCTACACCTTC. Translation: CASSVIDRGTRYGYTF.

Many counts were recorded for this clonotype. Here the CDR3 DNA reads TGCAGCGTTGGGTACAATGAGCAGTTCTTC. It yields the protein CSVGYNEQFF. The V gene is TRBV29-1, the J gene TRBJ2-1; D not resolved. V lost 4 bases to trimming and J lost 4 bases, with 2 bases between them. The CDR3 extends over 10 amino acids. The V gene's germline CDR1 is SQVTM and CDR2 ANQGSEA.

This clonotype showed up just once. Because it lacks the conserved phenylalanine or tryptophan at the end, this CDR3 is likely a read error. The rearrangement joins TRBV24-1 to TRBJ2-7; D possibly corresponds to TRBD1 (6 bases). This CDR3 is built from 16 residues. Germline V CDR1 and CDR2: KGHDR, SFDVKD. Trimming shortened V by 11 bases and J by 2 bases, and 24 bases separated the two germline ends. The CDR3 sequence: CASSPLGLGATYEQYL. The CDR3, as DNA: TGTGCCAGCTCACCACTTGGATTGGGGGCCACCTACGAGCAGTACCTC.

The chain has TRBV20-1 and TRBJ1-4; 10 nucleotides agree with TRBD1. The length of the CDR3 is 14 residues. Germline trimming cut 3 bases from V and 6 bases from J; bases unmatched to any gene: 4. Looked up from germline, CDR1 is DFQATT and CDR2 is SNEGSKA (reference sequence). The CDR3 region is CSARRTGGDEKLFF. The CDR3 coding sequence is TGCAGTGCTAGGAGGACAGGGGGGGATGAAAAACTGTTTTTT.

This clonotype was counted many times. The chain combines TRBV10-3 with TRBJ2-1; 9 nucleotides align to TRBD1. The trim removed 4 bases at V and 9 bases at J, leaving 10 bases unmatched. Germline V gene data show CDR1 as ENHRY and CDR2 as SYGVKD. CDR3 length equals 15 residues. CDR3 amino acids: CAISGTQGAFGEQFF. The CDR3 region has the DNA TGTGCCATCAGTGGAACACAGGGGGCTTTTGGTGAGCAGTTCTTC.

This clonotype has ten or more counts. The rearrangement links TRBV10-3 to TRBJ1-1, with 8 bases identical to TRBD1. J was trimmed by 2 bases and V by 5 bases; bases with no gene match: 4. The germline V gene has CDR1 ENHRY and CDR2 SYGVKD. The CDR3 runs 14 residues. CDR3 sequence reads: CAISPTGANTEAFF. The CDR3 DNA follows: TGTGCCATCAGTCCGACAGGGGCAAACACTGAAGCTTTCTTT.

The chain is built from TRBV24-1 and TRBJ1-6; D unclear. Trimming cost V 5 bases and J 7 bases, with 5 bases left between them. Germline V gene data show CDR1 as KGHDR and CDR2 as SFDVKD. This CDR3 is 12 amino acids long. CDR3 coding DNA: TGTGCCACCAGTGCTGGAAATTCACCCCTCCACTTT. The encoded protein is CATSAGNSPLHF.

Turning to this clonotype: A clone one base away is much larger, so this may be a read error. The gene calls are TRBV2 and TRBJ2-2; no definite D call. Per the germline V gene, CDR1 is SNHLY and CDR2 is FYNNEI. This CDR3 spans 13 amino acids. CDR3 region: CAGSGSGTGELFF. The CDR3 bases are TGTGCCGGCAGTGGCTCCGGGACCGGGGAGCTGTTTTTT.

The sample holds many counts of this clonotype. This CDR3 is CASSLGDRKGYGYTF. The CDR3 DNA reads TGTGCCAGCAGCTTAGGGGACAGAAAAGGCTATGGCTACACCTTC. This chain joins TRBV7-2 and TRBJ1-2, with 7 nucleotides matching TRBD1. In germline, CDR1 is SGHTA, CDR2 FQGNSA. The V segment lost 1 base and the J segment 4 bases; nucleotides outside the gene matches: 6. The CDR3 totals 15 residues.

This clonotype was picked up one time. The gene calls are TRBV7-9 and TRBJ1-1; TRBD1 matches 9 bases. Germline CDR1 SEHNR, CDR2 FQNEAQ (reference sequence). The CDR3 contains 16 residues. J gave up 4 bases and V 5 bases, and 11 bases lay outside the gene matches. Written as DNA, the CDR3 is TGTGCCAGCAGCCGAGAGGACAGGGGTATTGGCACTGAAGCTTTCTTT. Amino acids: CASSREDRGIGTEAFF.

This clonotype was observed a handful of times. V and J are TRBV5-1 and TRBJ1-3; D call uncertain. CDR1 is SGHRS, CDR2 YFSETQ, per germline. The CDR3 contains 14 residues. Trimming cost V 3 bases and J 0 bases, with 7 bases left between them. The CDR3 region is CASSYDNSGNTIYF. The CDR3 nucleotides read TGCGCCAGCAGCTATGACAACTCTGGAAACACCATATATTTT.

This clonotype was picked up a small number of times. This clone may be a read error of a much larger clone one base away. The chain couples TRBV7-2 to TRBJ1-2; 7 bases match TRBD1. CDR1 SGHTA and CDR2 FQGNSA come from the germline V gene. The CDR3 length is 15 residues. The ends lost 0 bases at V and 5 bases at J; junction bases unmatched: 6. CDR3 sequence: CASSLARGRGYGYTF. The CDR3 DNA reads TGTGCCAGCAGCTTAGCCCGGGGCAGGGGGTATGGCTACACCTTC.

This clonotype appeared many times. V and J are TRBV25-1 and TRBJ1-4, with 9 bases identical to TRBD1. The germline V gene has CDR1 MGHDK and CDR2 SYGVNS. V was clipped by 6 bases and J by 8 bases; unmatched bases: 10. This CDR3 comprises 15 residues. The CDR3 region is CASSPPTGGWEKLFF. In nucleotides, the CDR3 is TGTGCCAGCAGCCCCCCGACAGGGGGTTGGGAAAAACTGTTTTTT.

The chain couples TRBV2 to TRBJ1-5; maybe TRBD1 (5 bases). From germline, CDR1 is SNHLY and CDR2 FYNNEI. Between the trimmed V and J ends, which lost 6 bases and 7 bases, there was a span of 13 bases. The CDR3 runs to 13 residues. The CDR3 bases are TGTGCCAGCAGCCCCGGAGGGGTGCAGCCCCAGCATTTT. This sequence encodes CASSPGGVQPQHF.

Concerning this clonotype itself: A clone one base away is much larger, so this may be a read error. This chain links TRBV10-3 with TRBJ2-2, with a possible D match to TRBD2 (6 bases). Germline V gene data show CDR1 as ENHRY and CDR2 as SYGVKD. The CDR3 is 13 amino acids. This chain's CDR3 is CAGRGVSGGELLF. The CDR3 DNA is TGTGCCGGTCGAGGAGTCAGTGGCGGGGAGCTGCTTTTT.

This clonotype was seen a few times. DNA for the CDR3: TGTGCCAGCAGTTACTCTCTAGCGGTAGATACGCAGTATTTT. It yields the protein CASSYSLAVDTQYF. This chain connects TRBV6-5 to TRBJ2-3, with 7 bases identical to TRBD2. Losses at the gene ends were 0 bases for V and 5 bases for J; bases not matched to a gene: 2. The CDR3 loop spans 14 amino acids. Germline V lookup: CDR1 MNHEY, CDR2 SVGAGI.

The chain joins TRBV20-1 to TRBJ2-7; 9 bases are a match to TRBD2. Germline CDR1 DFQATT, CDR2 SNEGSKA (reference sequence). This CDR3 contains 16 residues. V lost 6 bases and J lost 7; bases outside the gene matches: 19. CDR3 residues: CSAPTGTSIRGLEQYF. The CDR3 bases are TGCAGTGCCCCGACCGGGACTAGCATCAGGGGTCTAGAGCAGTACTTC.

This clonotype was seen a handful of times. The chain employs TRBV19 and TRBJ1-3, with TRBD1 matching over 10 bases. The CDR3 has 17 amino acids. Germline V lookup: CDR1 LNHDA, CDR2 SQIVND (reference sequence). The ends lost 4 bases at V and 2 bases at J; junction bases unmatched: 8. The CDR3 sequence is CASSTSTGTGAGNTIYF. DNA for the CDR3: TGTGCCAGTAGTACCTCTACCGGGACAGGGGCTGGAAACACCATATATTTT. Full variable domain (outside the CDR3, taken from reference TRBV19 and TRBJ1-3): DGGITQSPKYLFRKEGQNVTLSCEQNLNHDAMYWYRQDPGQGLRLIYYSQIVNDFQKGDIAEGYSVSREKKESFPLTVTSAQKNPTAFYLCASSTSTGTGAGNTIYFGEGSWLTVV.

A word on this clonotype: An end of the junction does not agree with germline; a read error may underlie this. The DNA of the CDR3 is TGTGCTAGCAGCTTAGGTCGGGACAGGGGGCGCGGGGTTCATGAGCAGTTCTTC. Amino acids: CASSLGRDRGRGVHEQFF. This chain links TRBV7-6 with TRBJ2-1; 12 bases agree with TRBD1. The CDR3 spans 18 residues. Germline values: CDR1 SGHVS, CDR2 FNYEAQ. The variable domain in full, with the rest retrieved from reference TRBV7-6 and TRBJ2-1, is GAGVSQSPRYKVTKRGQDVALRCDPISGHVSLYWYRQALGQGPEFLTYFNYEAQQDKSGLPNDRFSAERPEGSISTLTIQRTEQRDSAMYRCASSLGRDRGRGVHEQFFGPGTRLTVL.

This clonotype has a handful of counts. The chain links TRBV5-1 to TRBJ2-7; no reliable D call. This CDR3 is 14 amino acids long. The germline V and J ends were trimmed by 0 bases and 5 bases, with 12 bases remaining between them. The germline V gene has CDR1 SGHRS and CDR2 YFSETQ. The CDR3 loop is CASSLGQSVHEQYF. CDR3 nucleotide sequence: TGCGCCAGCAGCTTGGGGCAGAGCGTCCACGAGCAGTACTTC.

The V and J genes are TRBV11-1 and TRBJ1-6, with 7 bases aligning to TRBD1. This CDR3 has 15 amino acids. Looked up from germline, CDR1 is SGHAT and CDR2 is FQDESV (reference sequence). The V gene end was trimmed by 0 bases and the J gene end by 7 bases; junction bases not matched to a gene: 3. The CDR3 is CASSLAGTVNSPLHF. CDR3 DNA sequence: TGTGCCAGCAGCTTAGCAGGGACAGTGAATTCACCCCTCCACTTT. The complete variable domain, with remaining parts taken from reference TRBV11-1 and TRBJ1-6, reads EAEVAQSPRYKITEKSQAVAFWCDPISGHATLYWYRQILGQGPELLVQFQDESVVDDSQLPKDRFSAERLKGVDSTLKIQPAELGDSAMYLCASSLAGTVNSPLHFGNGTRLTVT.